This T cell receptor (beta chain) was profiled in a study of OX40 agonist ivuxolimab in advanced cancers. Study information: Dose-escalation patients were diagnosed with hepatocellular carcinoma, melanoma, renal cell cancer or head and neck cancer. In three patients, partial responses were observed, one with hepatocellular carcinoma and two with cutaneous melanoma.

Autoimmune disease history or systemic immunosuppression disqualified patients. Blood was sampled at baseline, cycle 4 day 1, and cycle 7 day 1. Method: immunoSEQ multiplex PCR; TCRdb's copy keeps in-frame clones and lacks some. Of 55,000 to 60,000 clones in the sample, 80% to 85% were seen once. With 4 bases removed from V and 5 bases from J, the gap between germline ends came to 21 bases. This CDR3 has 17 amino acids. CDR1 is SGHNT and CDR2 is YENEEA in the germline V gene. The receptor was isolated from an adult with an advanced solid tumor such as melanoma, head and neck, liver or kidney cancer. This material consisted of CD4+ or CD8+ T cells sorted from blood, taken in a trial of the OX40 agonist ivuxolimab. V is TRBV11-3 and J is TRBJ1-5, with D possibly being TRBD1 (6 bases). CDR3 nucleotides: TGTGCCAGCAGCTCCTCGATCCTCACAGGGAGACATCAGCCCCAGCATTTT. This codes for CASSSSILTGRHQPQHF.